This T cell receptor (beta chain) appears in the sequencing data of a study of T cell responses to AZD1222 COVID-19 vaccine. Whole-study context: Second-dose intervals near 4 or 12 weeks were combined. Broader study findings: Spike-specific TCRs gained breadth and depth after people received two AZD1222 doses.

On this clone: Its antigen is undetermined.

Per germline, CDR1 KGHSH and CDR2 LQKENI. With 4 bases removed from V and 7 bases from J, the gap between germline ends came to 16 bases. The CDR3 is 14 amino acids. Some clones are missing from TCRdb's copy, which holds only in-frame ones; the method was immunoSEQ multiplex PCR. The table shows 110,000 to 150,000 clones, with around nine tenths occurring only once. The chain recombines TRBV18 with TRBJ2-5; D might be TRBD1 (7 bases). The clonotype comes from an adult in good health. Sequencing was performed on peripheral blood, taken on day 0 of AZD1222 vaccination. This CDR3 reads CASSLSGQGGTQYF. Here the CDR3 DNA reads TGTGCCAGCTCACTGTCCGGCCAGGGGGGGACCCAGTACTTC. The entire variable domain, with the rest obtained from reference TRBV18 and TRBJ2-5, is as follows: NAGVMQNPRHLVRRRGQEARLRCSPMKGHSHVYWYRQLPEEGLKFMVYLQKENIIDESGMPKERFSAEFPKEGPSILRIQQVVRGDSAAYFCASSLSGQGGTQYFGPGTRLLVL.